In its sample, the clone carrying this T cell receptor (beta chain) was seen once. Its antigen remains unidentified. This entry belongs to a study of cytomegalovirus exposure and HLA in healthy donors. Findings and limits, study-wide: HLA alleles were associated with roughly 17,000 TCR beta sequences in a later analysis at 0.05 false discovery rate. Earlier analysis found most TCR beta V segments productive about 87% or about 30% of the time. Further analysis was carried out later, and it showed several of the most significant clusters appearing linked to common viral pathogens. Accurate prediction of most subjects' HLA-A and HLA-B alleles from TCR beta sequences was reported.

A multiplex PCR was run with 60 Vbeta primers and 13 Jbeta primers. TCRdb keeps only in-frame clones here, not all; method: immunoSEQ multiplex PCR. The sample lists under 150,000 clones, 78% seen once, with around 3% in the top ten. The clonotype was recovered from a man aged 35-49 years in good health and CMV-seropositive. The material sequenced was PBMCs.

In DNA, the CDR3 is TGCGCCAGCTCATCGAACACCGGGGAGCTGTTTTTT. This sequence encodes CASSSNTGELFF. The chain carries TRBV5-1 and TRBJ2-2; D remains unclear. Germline assignment: CDR1 SGHRS and CDR2 YFSETQ. Trimming removed 7 bases from V and 0 bases from J, with 4 bases in between. This CDR3 is 12 amino acids long.